This TCR beta chain was captured by sequencing in a study of shared T cell receptors in the human thymus. The table came from immunoSEQ multiplex PCR; TCRdb's copy has only in-frame clones and leaves some out. The table includes some 700,000 clones, roughly 90% detected once. Germline V lookup: CDR1 MGHRA, CDR2 YSYEKL. The CDR3 spans 16 residues. With 2 bases clipped from V and 2 bases from J, the junction kept 5 bases outside the gene matches. These data were likewise used in another study, on human thymus T cells. In that study: Resections removed during corrective heart surgery provided the thymus tissue used.

The sequenced sample consisted of thymocytes. The chain employs TRBV4-1 and TRBJ2-1, with 8 positions matching TRBD2. The receptor was isolated from a boy under two years old with a congenital heart defect. In DNA form, the CDR3 reads TGCGCCAGCAGCCAAATTAGCGGGACTCCCTACAATGAGCAGTTCTTC. Its protein product is CASSQISGTPYNEQFF.